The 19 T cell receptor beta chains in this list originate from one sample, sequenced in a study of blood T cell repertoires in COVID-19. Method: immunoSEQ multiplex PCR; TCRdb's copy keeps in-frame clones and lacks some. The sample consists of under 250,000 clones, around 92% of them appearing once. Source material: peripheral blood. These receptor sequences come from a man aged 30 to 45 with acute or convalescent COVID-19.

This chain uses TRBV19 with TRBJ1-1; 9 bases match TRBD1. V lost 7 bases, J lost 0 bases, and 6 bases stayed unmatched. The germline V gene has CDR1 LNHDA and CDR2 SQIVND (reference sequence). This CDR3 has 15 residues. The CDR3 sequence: CASIKDRGMNTEAFF. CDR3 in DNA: TGTGCCAGTATTAAGGACAGGGGAATGAACACTGAAGCTTTCTTT.

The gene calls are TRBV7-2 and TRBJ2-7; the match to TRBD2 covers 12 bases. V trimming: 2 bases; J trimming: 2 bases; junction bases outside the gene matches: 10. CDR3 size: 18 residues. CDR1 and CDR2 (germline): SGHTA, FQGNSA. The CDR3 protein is CASSLRSLAGGSPYEQYF. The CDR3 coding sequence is TGTGCCAGCAGCTTAAGGTCGCTAGCGGGAGGGAGCCCCTACGAGCAGTACTTC. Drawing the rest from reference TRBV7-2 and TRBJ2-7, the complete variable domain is GAGVSQSPSNKVTEKGKDVELRCDPISGHTALYWYRQSLGQGLEFLIYFQGNSAPDKSGLPSDRFSAERTGGSVSTLTIQRTQQEDSAVYLCASSLRSLAGGSPYEQYFGPGTRLTVT.

The CDR3 reads CASRRNTNEKLFF. CDR3 sequence (DNA): TGTGCCAGCAGGAGAAATACTAATGAAAAACTGTTTTTT. V gene TRBV7-9 combines with J gene TRBJ1-4; D ambiguous. With 6 bases removed from V and 2 bases from J, the gap between germline ends came to 7 bases. The CDR3 is 13 residues long. The germline CDR1 and CDR2 sequences are SEHNR and FQNEAQ (reference sequence).

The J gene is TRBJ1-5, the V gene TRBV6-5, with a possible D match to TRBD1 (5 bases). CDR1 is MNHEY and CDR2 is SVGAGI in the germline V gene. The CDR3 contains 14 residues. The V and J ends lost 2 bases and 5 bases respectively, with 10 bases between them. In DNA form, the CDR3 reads TGTGCCAGCAGTTACGGGGGGTTTGATCAGCCCCAGCATTTT. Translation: CASSYGGFDQPQHF.

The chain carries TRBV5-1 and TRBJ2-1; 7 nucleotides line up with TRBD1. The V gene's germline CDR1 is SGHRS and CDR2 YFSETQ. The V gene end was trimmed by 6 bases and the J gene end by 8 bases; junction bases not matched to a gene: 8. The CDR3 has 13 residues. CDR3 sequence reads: CASTVEGADEQFF. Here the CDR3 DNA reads TGCGCCAGCACTGTAGAGGGGGCTGATGAGCAGTTCTTC.

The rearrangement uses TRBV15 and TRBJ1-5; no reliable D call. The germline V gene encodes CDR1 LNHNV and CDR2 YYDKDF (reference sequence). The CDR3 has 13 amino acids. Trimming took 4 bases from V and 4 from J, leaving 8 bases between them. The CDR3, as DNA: TGTGCCACCAGCAAGACACGGAATCAGCCCCAGCATTTT. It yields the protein CATSKTRNQPQHF.

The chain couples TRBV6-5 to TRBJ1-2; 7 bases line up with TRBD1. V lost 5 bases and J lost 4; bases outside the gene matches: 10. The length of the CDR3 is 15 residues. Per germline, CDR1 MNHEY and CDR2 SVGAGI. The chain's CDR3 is CASSPSGTAFYGYTF. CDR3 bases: TGTGCCAGCAGTCCCTCCGGGACAGCTTTCTATGGCTACACCTTC.

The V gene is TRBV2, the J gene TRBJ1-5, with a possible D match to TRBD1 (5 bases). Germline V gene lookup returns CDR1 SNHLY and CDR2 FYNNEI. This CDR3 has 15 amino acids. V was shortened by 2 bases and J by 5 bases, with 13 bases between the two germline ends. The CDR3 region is CASSESAGYYQPQHF. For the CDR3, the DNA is TGTGCCAGCAGTGAATCGGCAGGGTACTATCAGCCCCAGCATTTT.

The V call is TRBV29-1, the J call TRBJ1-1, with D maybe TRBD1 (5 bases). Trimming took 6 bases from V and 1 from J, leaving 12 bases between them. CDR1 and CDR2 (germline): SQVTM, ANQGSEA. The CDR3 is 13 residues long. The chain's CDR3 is CSVAGSRNTEAFF. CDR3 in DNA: TGCAGCGTCGCAGGGTCTCGGAACACTGAAGCTTTCTTT.

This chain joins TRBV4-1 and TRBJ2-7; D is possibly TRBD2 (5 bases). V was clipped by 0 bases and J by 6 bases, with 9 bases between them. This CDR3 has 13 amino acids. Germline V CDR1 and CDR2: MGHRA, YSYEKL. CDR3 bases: TGCGCCAGCAGCCAAGATCGACTACGCGAGCAGTACTTC. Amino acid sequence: CASSQDRLREQYF.

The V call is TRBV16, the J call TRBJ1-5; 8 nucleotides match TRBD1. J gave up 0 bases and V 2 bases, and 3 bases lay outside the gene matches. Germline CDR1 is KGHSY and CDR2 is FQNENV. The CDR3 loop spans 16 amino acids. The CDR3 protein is CASSQPGQDSNQPQHF. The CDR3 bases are TGTGCCAGCAGCCAACCGGGACAGGATAGCAATCAGCCCCAGCATTTT.

CDR3 DNA sequence: TGTGCCAGCTCAGTGGACAGGGAGCTGTTTTTT. This sequence encodes CASSVDRELFF. V and J are TRBV18 and TRBJ2-2; possible D gene TRBD1, 5 bases. Germline V gene sequence: CDR1 KGHSH, CDR2 LQKENI. The CDR3 loop spans 11 amino acids. The V gene lost 5 bases and the J gene lost 9 bases, with 7 bases spanning the gap. Full variable domain (outside the CDR3, taken from reference TRBV18 and TRBJ2-2): NAGVMQNPRHLVRRRGQEARLRCSPMKGHSHVYWYRQLPEEGLKFMVYLQKENIIDESGMPKERFSAEFPKEGPSILRIQQVVRGDSAAYFCASSVDRELFFGEGSRLTVL.

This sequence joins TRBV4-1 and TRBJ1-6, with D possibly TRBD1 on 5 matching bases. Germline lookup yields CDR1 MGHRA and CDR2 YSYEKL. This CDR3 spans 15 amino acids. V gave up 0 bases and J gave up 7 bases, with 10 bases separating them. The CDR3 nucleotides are TGCGCCAGCAGCCAAGACTCCTGGACAAATTCACCCCTCCACTTT. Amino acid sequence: CASSQDSWTNSPLHF.

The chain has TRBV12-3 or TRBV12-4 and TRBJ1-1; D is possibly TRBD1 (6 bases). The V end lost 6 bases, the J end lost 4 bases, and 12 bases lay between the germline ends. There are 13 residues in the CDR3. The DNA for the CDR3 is TGTGCCAGCAGGGATACAGGGAGCACTGAAGCTTTCTTT. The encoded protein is CASRDTGSTEAFF.

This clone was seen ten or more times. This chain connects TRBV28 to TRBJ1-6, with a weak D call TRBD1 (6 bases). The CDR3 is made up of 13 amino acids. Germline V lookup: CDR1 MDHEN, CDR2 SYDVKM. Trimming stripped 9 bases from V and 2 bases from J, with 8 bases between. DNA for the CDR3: TGTGCCAGTAGGGACACCTATAATTCACCCCTCCACTTT. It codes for CASRDTYNSPLHF.

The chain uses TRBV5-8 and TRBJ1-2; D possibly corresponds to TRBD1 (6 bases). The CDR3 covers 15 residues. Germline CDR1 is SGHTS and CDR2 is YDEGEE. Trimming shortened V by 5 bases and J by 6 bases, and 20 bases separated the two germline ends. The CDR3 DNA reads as TGTGCCAGCAGATCCGTTTTGGGGGCTTGGGATGGCTACACCTTC. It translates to CASRSVLGAWDGYTF. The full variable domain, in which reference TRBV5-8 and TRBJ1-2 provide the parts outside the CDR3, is EAGVTQSPTHLIKTRGQQATLRCSPISGHTSVYWYQQALGLGLQFLLWYDEGEERNRGNFPPRFSGRQFPNYSSELNVNALELEDSALYLCASRSVLGAWDGYTFGSGTRLTVV.

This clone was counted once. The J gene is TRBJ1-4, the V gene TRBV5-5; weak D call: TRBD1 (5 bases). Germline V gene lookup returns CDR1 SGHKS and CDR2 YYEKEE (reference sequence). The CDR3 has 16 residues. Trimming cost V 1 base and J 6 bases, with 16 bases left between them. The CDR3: CASSLRWGGGDEKLFF. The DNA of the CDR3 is TGTGCCAGCAGCTTGAGGTGGGGCGGGGGTGATGAAAAACTGTTTTTT.

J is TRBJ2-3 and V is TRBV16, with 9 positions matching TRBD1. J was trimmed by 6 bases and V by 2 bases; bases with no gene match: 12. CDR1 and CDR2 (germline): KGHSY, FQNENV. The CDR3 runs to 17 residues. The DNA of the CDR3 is TGTGCCAGCAGCCAACGGGGTGTACAGGGGGCATCCGATACGCAGTATTTT. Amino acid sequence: CASSQRGVQGASDTQYF.

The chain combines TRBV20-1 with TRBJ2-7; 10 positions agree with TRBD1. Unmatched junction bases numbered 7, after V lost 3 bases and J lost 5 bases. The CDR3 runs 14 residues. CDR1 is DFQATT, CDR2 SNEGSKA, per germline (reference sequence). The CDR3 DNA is TGCAGTGCTAGTAGCGGGACAGGGGTCCACGAGCAGTACTTC. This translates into CSASSGTGVHEQYF.